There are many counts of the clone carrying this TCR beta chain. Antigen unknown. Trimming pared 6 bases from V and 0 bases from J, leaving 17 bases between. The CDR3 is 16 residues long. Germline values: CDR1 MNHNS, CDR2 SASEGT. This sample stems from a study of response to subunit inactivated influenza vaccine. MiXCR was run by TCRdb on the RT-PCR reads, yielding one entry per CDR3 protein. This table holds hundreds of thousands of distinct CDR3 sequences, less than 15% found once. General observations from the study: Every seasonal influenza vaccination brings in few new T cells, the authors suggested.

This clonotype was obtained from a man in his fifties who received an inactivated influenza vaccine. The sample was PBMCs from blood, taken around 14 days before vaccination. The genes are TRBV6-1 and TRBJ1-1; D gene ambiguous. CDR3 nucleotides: TGTGCCAGCAGAACCGGACGGCCACCTATGAACACTGAAGCTTTCTTT. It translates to CASRTGRPPMNTEAFF.